The T cell receptor beta chain described here comes from a study of OX40 agonist ivuxolimab in advanced cancers. With regard to the full study: Ivuxolimab, which targeted the costimulatory receptor OX40 (CD134), was an agonistic, fully human IgG2 monoclonal antibody. Intravenous ivuxolimab was administered to patients every 2 weeks at six dose levels: 0.01, 0.1, 0.3, 1.5, 3 and 10 mg/kg. Of the approximately 50 dose-escalation patients, hepatocellular carcinoma was present in about 20, melanoma in approximately 15, renal cell carcinoma in 9 and head and neck cancer in 9. A male proportion of nearly 85% and a mean age of 60 years, ranging from about 23 to 90, were recorded for the dose-escalation cohort. Prior anti-PD-1, anti-PD-L1 or anti-CTLA-4 therapy was permitted, and 40% to 50% of dose-escalation patients had received checkpoint inhibitors. Partial responses occurred in three dose-escalation patients: two with cutaneous melanoma and one with hepatocellular carcinoma. Peripheral TCRbeta sequencing was intended to test whether TCR sequence diversity was altered and clonal T-cell expansion was caused by ivuxolimab. The paper describes the monotherapy dose-escalation part (N ≈ 52 patients) of the phase I trial of ivuxolimab. The investigation overall reported the following: In the 0.1-3.0 mg/kg groups, partial responders had among the lowest normalized peripheral clonal expansion, particularly in CD8+ T cells. Low levels of normalized T-cell clonal expansion were also seen in some patients who did not respond. At doses of 0.1 to 3.0 mg/kg, clonal expansion of both CD4+ and CD8+ blood T cells was observed from baseline to week 6. After ivuxolimab, CD8+ T cells had more expanded clones than CD4+ T cells on average. The antigen specificity of the peripheral T cells that underwent clonal expansion was not determined.

For sequencing of the TCRbeta CDR3 region, genomic DNA was extracted from the sorted cells. The immunoSEQ Assay was used to sequence the TCRbeta CDR3 regions. TCRdb carries this immuneACCESS record with in-frame sequences only. Its versions omit some clonotypes, under half of them owing to an unresolved V gene in the studies checked, with the rest unexplained. The table for this sample lists about 58,000 clones; roughly 87% of them were counted only once. Approximately 0.61% of the sample rests with the top ten. Patients with a history of autoimmune disease or receiving systemic immunosuppression were excluded from the trial. Peripheral blood for TCR sequencing was collected from all dose cohorts at baseline, on cycle 4 day 1, and on cycle 7 day 1. Samples were obtained from an open-label, multicenter, first-in-human phase I dose-escalation trial of ivuxolimab. Adults with locally advanced or metastatic melanoma, renal cell, hepatocellular, or head and neck squamous cell carcinoma were enrolled in the trial. Before TCR sequencing, CD4+ T cells and CD8+ T cells were sorted from peripheral blood as separate populations.

About this clone: What antigen it recognizes has not been identified. Base qualities are not at hand, and no much larger clone is one base apart.

CDR1 is given as MNHEY and CDR2 as SVGAGI, both from the germline V gene. The CDR3, cysteine through phenylalanine, is 12 amino acids long. The retained sequence is limited to the CDR3, 36 bases, with the frame set at the first base. Trimming at the junction amounts to 6 bases on V and 7 bases on J, and the germline ends lie 12 bases apart. This sample comprised CD4+ or CD8+ T cells sorted from blood, obtained in a trial of the OX40 agonist ivuxolimab. This TCR was sampled from an adult with an advanced solid tumor such as melanoma, head and neck, liver or kidney cancer. Recombination joined TRBV6-5 with TRBJ1-1; no D segment can be confidently identified. This receptor has the CDR3 CASSYLPGEAFF. The DNA is TGTGCCAGCAGCTATCTCCCGGGTGAAGCTTTCTTT.